The 2 T cell receptor beta chains listed next were all sequenced from one sample in a study of blood T cell repertoires in COVID-19. Sequencing was performed with immunoSEQ multiplex PCR; in TCRdb, only in-frame clones are kept and a portion is missing. Among a few hundred thousand clones listed, over 75% were seen once. The sequencing sample was made of peripheral blood. The receptors shown here come from a woman aged 45-59 years who had recovered from COVID-19.

J is TRBJ1-3 and V is TRBV28, with D perhaps matching TRBD1 (6 bases). The CDR3 length is 17 residues. Germline loops: CDR1 MDHEN, CDR2 SYDVKM. V lost 3 bases to trimming and J lost 1 base, with 16 bases between them. This chain's CDR3 is CASSFPSQGPSGNTIYF. DNA for the CDR3: TGTGCCAGCAGTTTCCCCTCACAGGGCCCTTCTGGAAACACCATATATTTT.

Concerning this clone: Other DNA sequences of this sample code for an identical CDR3. The gene calls are TRBV3-1 (or the pseudogene TRBV3-2) and TRBJ2-5; TRBD2 is a possible D gene (6 bases). Germline CDR1 reads LGHDT; CDR2 reads YNNKEL (reference sequence). Between the trimmed V and J ends, which lost 2 bases and 5 bases, there was a span of 9 bases. This CDR3 is built from 13 residues. The CDR3 nucleotides are TGTGCCAGCAGCCAATCAGGAGGGGAGACCCAGTACTTC. Its protein is CASSQSGGETQYF.